Below, 22 T cell receptor beta chains from the same sample are listed, as sequenced in a study of spatial heterogeneity in lung cancer. Documented time point: sample taken at primary tumor resection. Extraction of whole RNA from tumor, nontumor lung or frozen PBMC preceded unsorted sequencing. A single record per CDR3 protein comes from TCRdb applying MiXCR to the 5' RACE reads. The table records 40,000 to 55,000 distinct CDR3 sequences, 6.5% to 8% of them present only once. The specimen comprised PBMCs, sampled at surgery. The source of these receptors is a female donor with early-stage non-small cell lung cancer.

The table lists this clonotype with a few counts. CDR3 coding DNA: TGTGCCAGCAGTTTGTTAGGGGTCAATCAGCCCCAGCATTTT. This encodes CASSLLGVNQPQHF. The chain employs TRBV12-3 or TRBV12-4 and TRBJ1-5; the D gene is possibly TRBD1 (5 bases). Trimming cost V 3 bases and J 3 bases, with 9 bases left between them. The CDR3 covers 14 residues.

This clonotype was observed many times. This sequence joins TRBV7-2 and TRBJ1-1; D is perhaps TRBD1 (6 bases). The CDR3 has 12 residues. Germline V gene sequence: CDR1 SGHTA, CDR2 FQGNSA. V lost 1 base to trimming and J lost 11 bases, with 11 bases between them. The CDR3 nucleotides are TGTGCCAGCAGCTTAGACAGGGCAGCGGCTTTCTTT. Its protein product is CASSLDRAAAFF.

This clonotype was counted many times. The rearrangement joins TRBV20-1 to TRBJ1-6, with TRBD1 as a possible D gene (5 bases). Germline V CDR1 and CDR2: DFQATT, SNEGSKA (reference sequence). This CDR3 comprises 18 residues. V shed 0 bases and J shed 0 bases, with 15 bases lying between them. The CDR3 here is CSARDGARLSSYNSPLHF. CDR3 nucleotides: TGCAGTGCTAGAGATGGGGCCCGACTCAGCTCCTATAATTCACCCCTCCACTTT.

This clonotype was detected only a few times. The chain has TRBV20-1 and TRBJ2-5; 8 bases are shared with TRBD2. The CDR3 contains 15 residues. Germline V gives CDR1 DFQATT, CDR2 SNEGSKA (reference sequence). The trim removed 1 base at V and 7 bases at J, leaving 11 bases unmatched. The DNA of the CDR3 is TGCAGTGCTAGAGTGGCGCGGGGGGACTCCGGGACCCAGTACTTC. This sequence encodes CSARVARGDSGTQYF.

In its sample, this clonotype was seen many times. The V gene is TRBV27, the J gene TRBJ2-3, with a tentative D call TRBD2 (7 bases). This CDR3 has 14 residues. Trimming removed 3 bases at V and 6 bases at J, with 13 bases between. Per the germline V gene, CDR1 is MNHEY and CDR2 is SMNVEV (reference sequence). CDR3 protein: CASSFVGGRDTQYF. As DNA, the CDR3 is TGTGCCAGCAGTTTTGTCGGGGGGCGGGATACGCAGTATTTT.

This clonotype was seen repeatedly, ten times or more. The CDR3 bases are TGCAGCGTTGAAGGGCAGACCTACGAGCAGTACTTC. Amino acids: CSVEGQTYEQYF. This chain connects TRBV29-1 to TRBJ2-7; unclear D gene. This CDR3 has 12 residues. Looked up from germline, CDR1 is SQVTM and CDR2 is ANQGSEA. Trimming left V 1 base short and J 2 bases short, with 6 bases between.

This clonotype was picked up many times. This chain connects TRBV7-2 to TRBJ2-1; perhaps D is TRBD1 or TRBD2 (5 bases each). The CDR3 spans 12 residues. The germline V gene has CDR1 SGHTA and CDR2 FQGNSA. Trimming took 5 bases from V and 14 from J, leaving 16 bases between them. CDR3 region: CASSPTGQYKFF. The CDR3 DNA sequence: TGTGCCAGCAGCCCCACGGGGCAGTATAAGTTCTTC.

This clonotype was seen a few times. The gene calls are TRBV27 and TRBJ2-5; no clear D. This CDR3 is 17 amino acids long. The germline V gene encodes CDR1 MNHEY and CDR2 SMNVEV (reference sequence). V shed 5 bases and J shed 2 bases, with 21 bases lying between them. Here the CDR3 reads CASSTQYLGLPQETQYF. In nucleotides, the CDR3 is TGTGCCAGCAGTACCCAATATCTAGGGCTCCCGCAAGAGACCCAGTACTTC.

There are many counts of this clonotype. The CDR3 DNA reads as TGTGCCAGCACCCGGACTAGCGGGGATCTATACAATGAGCAGTTCTTC. It yields the protein CASTRTSGDLYNEQFF. The rearrangement uses TRBV7-2 and TRBJ2-1, with 12 positions matching TRBD2. The V segment lost 7 bases and the J segment 4 bases; nucleotides outside the gene matches: 8. The CDR3 runs 16 residues. Germline CDR1 is SGHTA and CDR2 is FQGNSA.

This clonotype was detected a few times. The chain carries TRBV3-1 and TRBJ2-7, with no clear D. CDR3 length: 15 residues. The germline V and J ends were trimmed by 1 base and 2 bases, with 12 bases remaining between them. CDR1 is LGHDT and CDR2 is YNNKEL in the germline V gene (reference sequence). The CDR3 here is CASSQVSSRTYEQYF. CDR3 in DNA: TGTGCCAGCAGCCAAGTTTCCTCGAGGACCTACGAGCAGTACTTC.

The sample holds many counts of this clonotype. The chain uses TRBV7-3 and TRBJ1-1; maybe TRBD1 (5 bases). Deletions cut 5 bases from V and 1 base from J, with 11 bases between. This CDR3 spans 14 amino acids. CDR1 SGHTA and CDR2 FQGTGA come from the germline V gene. The CDR3 region is CASSTGTANTEAFF. The CDR3 nucleotides read TGTGCCAGCAGCACGGGGACCGCGAACACTGAAGCTTTCTTT.

This clonotype was seen repeatedly, ten times or more. The rearrangement uses TRBV9 and TRBJ1-1, with D unresolved. Germline CDR1 SGDLS, CDR2 YYNGEE. The CDR3 covers 14 residues. V was shortened by 0 bases and J by 2 bases, with 8 bases between the two germline ends. CDR3 DNA sequence: TGTGCCAGCAGCGTAGTCTCGGTTAACACTGAAGCTTTCTTT. Residues: CASSVVSVNTEAFF. The variable domain in full, completed from reference TRBV9 and TRBJ1-1, reads DSGVTQTPKHLITATGQRVTLRCSPRSGDLSVYWYQQSLDQGLQFLIQYYNGEERAKGNILERFSAQQFPDLHSELNLSSLELGDSALYFCASSVVSVNTEAFFGQGTRLTVV.

This clonotype was found a few times. The gene calls are TRBV28 and TRBJ2-7, with D perhaps matching TRBD2 (5 bases). The CDR3 totals 14 residues. CDR1 and CDR2 (germline): MDHEN, SYDVKM. Trimming pared 2 bases from V and 2 bases from J, leaving 10 bases between. CDR3 residues: CASSLRPGTYEQYF. CDR3 nucleotide sequence: TGTGCCAGCAGTTTACGGCCGGGAACCTACGAGCAGTACTTC.

V is TRBV11-2 and J is TRBJ2-1; a possible D gene is TRBD2 (7 bases). CDR3 length: 17 residues. The V gene lost 3 bases and the J gene lost 2 bases, with 17 bases spanning the gap. Germline CDR1 is SGHAT and CDR2 is FQNNGV. The CDR3: CASSLGGGAPPYNEQFF. The CDR3 bases are TGTGCCAGCAGCTTGGGCGGGGGCGCCCCCCCCTACAATGAGCAGTTCTTC.

This clonotype was found many times. This chain links TRBV13 with TRBJ2-7; 7 bases are a match to TRBD1. Trimming removed 4 bases from V and 7 bases from J; junction bases left unmatched: 10. The CDR3 sequence is 14 residues long. Looked up from germline, CDR1 is PRHDT and CDR2 is FYEKMQ (reference sequence). In DNA form, the CDR3 reads TGTGCCAGCAGCTCGGGACAGCCTTTCCGGGAGCAGTACTTC. This gives the protein CASSSGQPFREQYF.

The table lists this clonotype with many counts. The chain links TRBV29-1 to TRBJ1-1; TRBD1 matches 7 bases. Germline CDR1 SQVTM, CDR2 ANQGSEA. The V and J ends lost 6 bases and 0 bases, in that order; junction bases with no gene match: 4. The CDR3 totals 13 residues. CDR3 bases: TGCAGCGTCGCGGGACAGTTGAACACTGAAGCTTTCTTT. It codes for CSVAGQLNTEAFF.

The rearrangement uses TRBV12-5 and TRBJ2-2, with 7 bases identical to TRBD1. V dropped 6 bases and J dropped 6; count of bases not matched to a gene: 7. Germline lookup yields CDR1 LGHNT and CDR2 FRNRAP. This CDR3 is 14 amino acids long. CDR3 DNA sequence: TGTGCTAGTGGCCTACAGGGGAAGGCCGGGGAGCTGTTTTTT. Amino acids: CASGLQGKAGELFF.

This clonotype was seen only a few times. The genes are TRBV18 and TRBJ2-3; TRBD1 aligns across 12 bases. In germline, CDR1 is KGHSH, CDR2 LQKENI. V was clipped by 5 bases and J by 4 bases; unmatched bases: 4. This CDR3 spans 15 amino acids. CDR3 sequence: CASSAGTGGADTQYF. The CDR3 coding sequence is TGTGCCAGCTCAGCCGGGACAGGGGGCGCAGATACGCAGTATTTT.

This clonotype has only a few counts. This chain links TRBV5-6 with TRBJ1-6; 11 bases map to TRBD1. This CDR3 is built from 15 residues. V was clipped by 4 bases and J by 9 bases; unmatched bases: 6. Per the germline V gene, CDR1 is SGHDT and CDR2 is YYEEEE. Written as DNA, the CDR3 is TGTGCCAGCAGCCGGACCGGGACAGGGGGTTCACCCCTCCACTTT. Protein sequence: CASSRTGTGGSPLHF.

This clonotype was seen at least ten times. The V gene is TRBV9, the J gene TRBJ2-7, with D uncertain. The V and J ends lost 7 bases and 0 bases respectively, with 5 bases between them. There are 11 residues in the CDR3. Germline V gene sequence: CDR1 SGDLS, CDR2 YYNGEE. The DNA of the CDR3 is TGTGCCAGCGGAAGCTCCTACGAGCAGTACTTC. This sequence encodes CASGSSYEQYF.

This clonotype was found many times. DNA of the CDR3: TGCAGCGTGGGGGGTATCCAGGGTGTCGGCTACACCTTC. Its protein is CSVGGIQGVGYTF. V is TRBV29-1 and J is TRBJ1-2; the D gene is possibly TRBD1 (5 bases). The CDR3 is made up of 13 amino acids. The germline V and J ends were trimmed by 6 bases and 8 bases, with 19 bases remaining between them. Germline V gives CDR1 SQVTM, CDR2 ANQGSEA. The variable domain in full, with the rest retrieved from reference TRBV29-1 and TRBJ1-2, is SAVISQKPSRDICQRGTSLTIQCQVDSQVTMMFWYRQQPGQSLTLIATANQGSEATYESGFVIDKFPISRPNLTFSTLTVSNMSPEDSSIYLCSVGGIQGVGYTFGSGTRLTVV.

The rearrangement links TRBV7-9 to TRBJ1-2, with D tentatively TRBD1 (6 bases). The V gene's germline CDR1 is SEHNR and CDR2 FQNEAQ (reference sequence). The CDR3 length is 13 residues. The V end was cut by 3 bases, the J end by 5 bases, with 10 bases between. Written as DNA, the CDR3 is TGTGCCAGCAGCTTGGACAGCTATTATGGCTACACCTTC. This sequence encodes CASSLDSYYGYTF.